Listed below are T cell receptor beta chains from one sample, sequenced in a study of cytomegalovirus exposure and HLA in healthy donors. Clones were sequenced by immunoSEQ multiplex PCR, and TCRdb holds only the in-frame ones, with some missing. Counted here are approximately 90,000 clones, about four fifths occurring once; the ten biggest clones make up 4.9%. The specimen was PBMCs. The receptors here all came from a woman between 35 and 50 years old in good health and CMV-seronegative. Each CDR3 is given with its conserved first and last residue. A D gene is named only where the DNA matches it firmly. Some rows mark clone size as missing; the rest say once, few, many or name a class of expanded clone.

j_call,clone_size,v_call,d_call,cdr3_aa,cdr3_nt
TRBJ1-6,-,TRBV5-4,TRBD1,CASKGTGANSPLHF,TGTGCCAGCAAAGGGACAGGGGCGAATTCACCCCTCCACTTT
TRBJ2-7,-,TRBV11-2,-,CASSLSRDNSLTYEQYF,TGTGCCAGCAGCTTAAGTAGGGACAACTCCTTGACCTACGAGCAGTACTTC
TRBJ2-7,-,TRBV6-5,TRBD2,CASSSGGGHSYEQYF,TGTGCCAGCAGTTCGGGGGGGGGTCACTCCTACGAGCAGTACTTC
TRBJ2-1,-,TRBV2,TRBD2,CASPGTSAAYNEQFF,TGTGCCAGCCCCGGGACTAGCGCGGCCTACAATGAGCAGTTCTTC
TRBJ2-1,-,TRBV6-5,-,CASSARTFRYNEQFF,TGTGCCAGCAGCGCCAGAACCTTCCGTTACAATGAGCAGTTCTTC
TRBJ2-3,-,TRBV12-5,-,CASGLVQDGRASTDTQYF,TGTGCTAGTGGTTTGGTTCAAGACGGGCGGGCTAGCACAGATACGCAGTATTTT
TRBJ2-3,-,TRBV7-3,-,CASSLLGGRTDTQYF,TGTGCCAGCAGCTTACTCGGGGGGCGCACAGATACGCAGTATTTT
TRBJ1-2,few,TRBV7-8,-,CASSPMRQGGYTF,TGTGCCAGCAGCCCCATGCGGCAGGGTGGCTACACCTTC
TRBJ1-5,once,TRBV5-1,-,CASSLVGGGQPQHF,TGCGCCAGCAGCTTGGTCGGGGGAGGTCAGCCCCAGCATTTT
TRBJ2-2,-,TRBV5-1,TRBD2,CASSWGGNEGAGELFF,TGCGCCAGCAGCTGGGGGGGGAACGAGGGCGCCGGGGAGCTGTTTTTT
TRBJ1-4,-,TRBV30,-,CAWTPTVLSRKLFF,TGTGCCTGGACCCCGACAGTCCTTTCCCGAAAACTGTTTTTT
TRBJ2-7,-,TRBV7-9,TRBD1,CASSDRDRGDEQYF,TGTGCCAGCAGCGACCGGGACAGGGGCGACGAGCAGTACTTC
TRBJ1-2,-,TRBV27,TRBD1,CASSSTGGREGYTF,TGTGCCAGCAGTTCCACAGGGGGTAGGGAGGGCTACACCTTC
TRBJ1-2,few,TRBV5-1,-,CASSLRGVYGYTF,TGCGCCAGCAGCCTCCGGGGAGTCTATGGCTACACCTTC
TRBJ1-1,-,TRBV15,TRBD1,CAASTDRVGTEAFF,TGTGCCGCCAGCACAGACAGGGTGGGGACTGAAGCTTTCTTT
TRBJ2-1,-,TRBV4-3,TRBD2,CASSQQRGGFNNEQFF,TGCGCCAGCAGCCAGCAACGGGGGGGATTTAACAATGAGCAGTTCTTC
TRBJ2-7,-,TRBV7-3,-,CASSLSWGPSYEQYF,TGTGCCAGCAGCTTATCGTGGGGGCCGTCCTACGAGCAGTACTTC
TRBJ2-5,once,TRBV19,TRBD2,CASTDPGTSGEETQYF,TGTGCCAGTACCGACCCCGGGACTAGCGGGGAAGAGACCCAGTACTTC
TRBJ2-5,few,TRBV29-1,TRBD1,CSVVYQGAGETQYF,TGCAGCGTTGTTTATCAGGGGGCTGGAGAGACCCAGTACTTC
TRBJ2-3,few,TRBV4-2,-,CASSQDRGQRADTQYF,TGTGCCAGCAGCCAAGATAGGGGCCAACGAGCAGATACGCAGTATTTT
TRBJ1-3,-,TRBV5-6,-,CASSLRGQNTIYF,TGTGCCAGCAGCTTGAGAGGGCAGAACACCATATATTTT
TRBJ1-2,-,TRBV6-1,-,CASEEYPEIGYTF,TGTGCCAGTGAGGAATATCCCGAGATTGGCTACACCTTC
TRBJ1-2,-,TRBV29-1,-,CSVVPGRALDGYTF,TGCAGCGTTGTCCCCGGGAGGGCCCTTGATGGCTACACCTTC
TRBJ1-6,-,TRBV5-1,TRBD1,CASSPMDRSSYNSPLHF,TGCGCCAGCAGTCCCATGGACAGGAGCTCCTATAATTCACCCCTCCACTTT
TRBJ1-3,-,TRBV4-2,-,CASRGIASNTIYF,TGTGCCAGCAGAGGGATAGCGAGTAACACCATATATTTT
TRBJ1-1,-,TRBV5-1,-,CASSLETPGALNTEAFF,TGCGCCAGCAGCTTGGAAACCCCAGGGGCACTGAACACTGAAGCTTTCTTT
TRBJ2-7,-,TRBV6-5,TRBD1,CASSLGQTPGEQYF,TGTGCCAGCAGTTTGGGACAGACCCCTGGGGAGCAGTACTTC
TRBJ1-2,-,TRBV19,TRBD1,CASIDPGQGIYGYTF,TGTGCCAGTATAGACCCGGGACAGGGAATTTATGGCTACACCTTC
TRBJ1-2,-,TRBV4-3,TRBD1,CASSQGQGANYGYTF,TGCGCCAGCAGCCAGGGGCAGGGGGCTAACTATGGCTACACCTTC
TRBJ2-3,-,TRBV19,-,CASSSSSGSTDTQYF,TGTGCCAGTAGTTCGTCCAGCGGTAGCACAGATACGCAGTATTTT
TRBJ1-2,few,TRBV6-6,TRBD1,CASHPRRDRAGGYTF,TGTGCCAGTCACCCGCGCCGGGACAGGGCCGGGGGCTACACCTTC
TRBJ2-1,-,TRBV7-9,-,CASSFKLNEQFF,TGTGCCAGCAGCTTTAAGCTTAATGAGCAGTTCTTC
TRBJ1-2,once,TRBV29-1,-,CSAGETGSHGYTF,TGCAGCGCCGGGGAGACAGGAAGCCATGGCTACACCTTC
TRBJ1-4,-,TRBV6-1,-,CASSEPRGRANEKLFF,TGTGCCAGCAGTGAACCGCGGGGGAGAGCTAATGAAAAACTGTTTTTT
TRBJ2-5,once,TRBV23-1,TRBD2,CASSQRCLGLAGGTETQYF,TGCGCCAGCAGTCAACGCTGTCTCGGACTAGCGGGGGGTACAGAGACCCAGTACTTC
TRBJ1-1,-,TRBV2,-,CASSVAGGNTEAFF,TGTGCCAGCAGTGTCGCCGGAGGGAACACTGAAGCTTTCTTT
TRBJ2-5,-,TRBV2,TRBD2,CASSGTSRETQYF,TGTGCCAGCAGCGGGACTAGCAGGGAGACCCAGTACTTC
TRBJ1-1,-,TRBV12-5,TRBD1,CASGLGQVNTEAFF,TGTGCTAGTGGCCTCGGACAGGTAAACACTGAAGCTTTCTTT
TRBJ1-5,few,TRBV6-1,TRBD1,CASSRDRGSNQPQHF,TGTGCCAGCAGTAGGGACAGGGGTAGCAATCAGCCCCAGCATTTT
TRBJ2-3,-,TRBV29-1,-,CSVLPAGLSTDTQYF,TGCAGCGTCCTACCGGCGGGCCTTAGCACAGATACGCAGTATTTT
TRBJ2-5,few,TRBV29-1,TRBD2,CSVEGLAGAADGGTQYF,TGCAGCGTTGAGGGACTAGCGGGGGCCGCGGACGGGGGGACCCAGTACTTC
TRBJ1-3,-,TRBV21-1,-,CASSKTPRDRGILGWSGNTIYF,TGTGCCAGCAGCAAAACTCCCCGGGACAGGGGTATTTTGGGTTGGTCTGGAAACACCATATATTTT
TRBJ1-1,-,TRBV7-9,-,CASTLRGAVGTEAFF,TGTGCCAGCACTCTGCGGGGGGCTGTAGGCACTGAAGCTTTCTTT
TRBJ2-7,once,TRBV10-3,TRBD1,CAISDVGDRPYEQYF,TGTGCCATCAGTGACGTTGGGGACAGGCCCTACGAGCAGTACTTC
TRBJ2-7,-,TRBV6-1,-,CASGSGSYEQYF,TGTGCCAGCGGATCAGGCTCGTACGAGCAGTACTTC
TRBJ1-1,-,TRBV7-9,-,CASRGGGGENTEAFF,TGTGCCAGCAGGGGAGGAGGGGGGGAGAACACTGAAGCTTTCTTT
TRBJ2-7,few,TRBV11-2,TRBD2,CASSPRGRGGAYEQYF,TGTGCCAGCAGCCCCCGGGGTCGCGGGGGGGCTTACGAGCAGTACTTC
TRBJ1-2,-,TRBV30,TRBD1,CAWSRQGRRGYTF,TGTGCCTGGAGCAGACAGGGCCGGCGGGGCTACACCTTC
TRBJ1-2,-,TRBV7-2,TRBD1,CASSPFVDRRGYTF,TGTGCCAGCAGCCCATTCGTGGACAGGAGGGGCTACACCTTC